A single sample is the source of the 15 T cell receptor beta chains below, sequenced in a study of shared clonotypes between healthy human individuals (dated by TCRdb to the early 2020s). Receptors were amplified or captured by the immunoSEQ multiplex PCR assay. Not all clones reach the TCRdb copy of this immuneACCESS table, which keeps in-frame sequences only. Checked studies attribute under half of the gap to unresolved V genes and leave the rest unexplained. This sample lists some 1,100,000 clones; about four fifths were detected once. Of the sample, 0.52% is held by the ten largest clones. The sample comprised memory CD4+ T cells from PBMCs. The cell subset or site label here, explained by the study, means: CD45RA-negative fraction. These TCRs come from a man younger than 35 in good health. Some clones in this sample may be carry-over from other donors' samples.

This clone was observed a few times. A read error may account for a junction end that differs from germline. The rearrangement links TRBV30 to TRBJ1-2; D unresolved. The CDR3 contains 12 residues. Germline CDR1 reads GTSNPN; CDR2 reads SVGIG (reference sequence). CDR3: CAWSVDPTPVSF. CDR3 sequence (DNA): TGTGCCTGGAGTGTAGACCCAACGCCCGTCTCCTTC.

Details on this clone: Other DNA sequences in the same sample also yield this CDR3. The chain employs TRBV5-8 and TRBJ2-7, with D uncertain. This CDR3 comprises 11 residues. V lost 2 bases, J lost 4 bases, and 4 bases lay in between. Germline values: CDR1 SGHTS, CDR2 YDEGEE. CDR3 sequence: CASSFRYEQYF. The CDR3 region has the DNA TGTGCCAGCAGCTTTAGGTACGAGCAGTACTTC.

This sequence joins TRBV5-1 and TRBJ2-7; tentative D call: TRBD1 (5 bases). CDR1 and CDR2 from the germline V gene are SGHRS and YFSETQ. V lost 4 bases and J 0 bases, leaving 14 bases between the germline ends. The length of the CDR3 is 15 residues. CDR3 region: CASSRGRDSSYEQYF. The CDR3 DNA reads as TGCGCCAGCAGCCGAGGCCGAGACAGCTCCTACGAGCAGTACTTC.

The gene calls are TRBV11-2 and TRBJ2-7, with a possible D match to TRBD1 (6 bases). This CDR3 is 14 amino acids long. Germline V gene lookup returns CDR1 SGHAT and CDR2 FQNNGV. Trimming left V 2 bases short and J 2 bases short, with 10 bases between. The CDR3 reads CASSLIQGPYEQYF. In DNA form, the CDR3 reads TGTGCCAGCAGCTTAATTCAGGGGCCCTACGAGCAGTACTTC.

The rearrangement links TRBV10-3 to TRBJ1-2; 8 nucleotides line up with TRBD1. Germline V gene data show CDR1 as ENHRY and CDR2 as SYGVKD. The CDR3 has 14 amino acids. V shed 9 bases and J 5 bases; nucleotides not matched to a gene: 11. This chain's CDR3 is CAMTGDGDLYGYTF. The CDR3 DNA sequence: TGTGCCATGACAGGGGATGGAGACCTTTATGGCTACACCTTC.

V gene TRBV28 combines with J gene TRBJ2-4; a weak D match, TRBD1 (6 bases). The CDR3 loop spans 18 amino acids. Germline loops: CDR1 MDHEN, CDR2 SYDVKM. Trimming pared 2 bases from V and 1 base from J, leaving 18 bases between. The CDR3 reads CASSLSGLQGLAKNIQYF. The CDR3 nucleotides read TGTGCCAGCAGTTTAAGCGGCCTACAGGGTCTGGCCAAAAACATTCAGTACTTC.

The chain employs TRBV9 and TRBJ1-3; D not certain. The CDR3 totals 14 residues. Per germline, CDR1 SGDLS and CDR2 YYNGEE. The V gene lost 4 bases and the J gene lost 8 bases, with 16 bases spanning the gap. The CDR3 bases are TGTGCCAGCAGCCCCACTGGCCTGGGTTACACCATATATTTT. It yields the protein CASSPTGLGYTIYF.

This clone was seen only once. The chain couples TRBV5-1 to TRBJ2-2; a weak D match, TRBD1 (6 bases). CDR3 length equals 14 residues. Germline-derived CDR1 and CDR2 are SGHRS and YFSETQ. V lost 8 bases to trimming and J lost 1 base, with 12 bases between them. The CDR3 spells CASRQAMNTGELFF. CDR3 coding DNA: TGCGCCAGTAGACAGGCGATGAACACCGGGGAGCTGTTTTTT.

The chain is built from TRBV11-3 and TRBJ2-7; D gene ambiguous. CDR3 size: 14 residues. V was pared by 2 bases and J by 2 bases, with 10 bases between. Germline-derived CDR1 and CDR2 are SGHNT and YENEEA. This CDR3 is CASSLNRWAYEQYF. CDR3 DNA sequence: TGTGCCAGCAGCTTAAATAGGTGGGCCTACGAGCAGTACTTC.

This clone was seen a few times. The chain carries TRBV29-1 and TRBJ2-3; D is ambiguous. CDR3 size: 11 residues. Trimming stripped 0 bases from V and 7 bases from J, with 5 bases between. Germline values: CDR1 SQVTM, CDR2 ANQGSEA. DNA of the CDR3: TGCAGCGTTGAAGAAAGGCATACGCAGTATTTT. This encodes CSVEERHTQYF.

This clone was picked up one time. This chain uses TRBV23-1 with TRBJ1-2; D gene ambiguous. TRBV23-1 is noted as an ORF with a role that remains uncertain. This CDR3 spans 10 amino acids. Trimming removed 4 bases from V and 7 bases from J, with 4 bases in between. The CDR3 region has the DNA TGCGCCAGCAGTCCGCTTGGCTACACCTTC. Translation gives CASSPLGYTF.

This rearrangement joins TRBV18 to TRBJ2-7, with 9 bases aligning to TRBD2. This CDR3 spans 17 amino acids. Germline CDR1 and CDR2: KGHSH and LQKENI. V lost 6 bases, J lost 6 bases, and 18 bases stayed unmatched. The CDR3 reads CASSPLRSLAGALEQYF. The CDR3 coding sequence is TGTGCCAGCTCGCCTCTTAGGAGCTTAGCGGGAGCTCTCGAGCAGTACTTC.

The CDR3 region is CASSFFQAGYTF. The CDR3 DNA is TGTGCCAGCAGTTTCTTTCAGGCGGGCTACACCTTC. V gene TRBV28 combines with J gene TRBJ1-2; D is undetermined. This CDR3 region has 12 residues. The germline gives CDR1 MDHEN, CDR2 SYDVKM. Trimming stripped 3 bases from V and 8 bases from J, with 10 bases between.

The CDR3 DNA follows: TGTGCCAGCAGCTTAGGACTAGCGGGTGTTTACAATGAGCAGTTCTTC. Amino acid sequence: CASSLGLAGVYNEQFF. This chain links TRBV5-4 with TRBJ2-1; 11 positions match TRBD2. Germline loops: CDR1 SGHNT, CDR2 YYREEE (reference sequence). CDR3 length: 16 residues. Unmatched junction bases numbered 5, after V lost 2 bases and J lost 4 bases.

The chain employs TRBV28 and TRBJ2-2; 8 positions match TRBD2. With V trimmed by 6 bases and J by 5 bases, 11 bases remained unmatched. The CDR3 loop spans 16 amino acids. The germline V gene encodes CDR1 MDHEN and CDR2 SYDVKM. The CDR3 is CASRPKSGRRTGELFF. The CDR3 DNA is TGTGCCAGCAGGCCAAAGAGCGGGAGAAGGACCGGGGAGCTGTTTTTT.